This T cell receptor (beta chain) was identified during a study of CD8 T cells in Susac syndrome. RNA in amounts of about 0.45 to 1 ug was reverse transcribed with random hexamers. One entry per CDR3 protein results from TCRdb running MiXCR on the immunoSEQ multiplex PCR reads. The repertoire includes nearly 110,000 distinct CDR3 sequences, roughly 94% of them detected once, and roughly 0.43% sits in the top ten. Germline V gene sequence: CDR1 MNHEY, CDR2 SVGEGT. Trimming cost V 2 bases and J 4 bases, with 6 bases left between them. The CDR3 spans 13 residues. The receptor's source is a human donor with Susac syndrome. The sequenced sample was CD8+ T cells from PBMCs. The chain couples TRBV6-2 or TRBV6-3 to TRBJ1-5; no clear D gene. CDR3 sequence: CASSYLGNQPQHF. Here the CDR3 DNA reads TGTGCCAGCAGTTACCTCGGGAATCAGCCCCAGCATTTT.